This entry is about one T cell receptor beta chain. Germline CDR1 and CDR2: SQVTM and ANQGSEA. The V segment lost 3 bases and the J segment 5 bases; nucleotides outside the gene matches: 1. The CDR3 length is 14 residues. The assay was immunoSEQ multiplex PCR, and TCRdb's table has in-frame clones only and misses some. This table has about 520,000 clones, approximately 83% appearing once. This sample was taken from a study of blood T cell repertoires in COVID-19. The J gene is TRBJ2-3, the V gene TRBV29-1, with TRBD2 matching 14 bases. Sequences were obtained from peripheral blood. The receptor was isolated from a human donor in a cohort sampled during active COVID-19. The CDR3 nucleotides read TGCAGCGTTGAGGGACTAGCGGGAGTAGATACGCAGTATTTT. It translates to CSVEGLAGVDTQYF.